This T cell receptor beta chain was profiled in a study of prognosis after radiotherapy for stage I lung cancer. Study as a whole: SBRT radiotherapy comprised 3 to 5 fractions at a biologically effective dose of at least 100 Gy. General study points: Counted unique TCR clones declined after stereotactic body radiation therapy (median approximately 9,600 versus 7,200).

A draw of 5 to 7 milliliters of peripheral blood took place at each of two time points. Amplification of TCR beta CDR3 from genomic DNA used two-round multiplex PCR. Every TRBV and TRBJ gene had its own specific primer in first-round PCR. TCRdb recomputed calls from the multiplex PCR reads with MiXCR, one row per CDR3 protein. The sample lists around 17,000 distinct CDR3 sequences; about 18% were seen once. The CDR3 is made up of 14 amino acids. Germline assignment: CDR1 SQVTM and CDR2 ANQGSEA. The V end was cut by 8 bases, the J end by 3 bases, with 17 bases between. This clonotype was seen at least ten times. The antigen is undetermined.

The chain employs TRBV29-1 and TRBJ1-5, with D possibly being TRBD1 (5 bases). Sequenced here: PBMCs, sampled before or after stereotactic body radiation therapy (not recorded which). This receptor was taken from a donor aged 50 or older with non-small cell lung cancer. This CDR3 is CSFGTGVINQPQHF. As DNA, the CDR3 is TGCAGCTTTGGGACGGGTGTAATCAATCAGCCCCAGCATTTT.